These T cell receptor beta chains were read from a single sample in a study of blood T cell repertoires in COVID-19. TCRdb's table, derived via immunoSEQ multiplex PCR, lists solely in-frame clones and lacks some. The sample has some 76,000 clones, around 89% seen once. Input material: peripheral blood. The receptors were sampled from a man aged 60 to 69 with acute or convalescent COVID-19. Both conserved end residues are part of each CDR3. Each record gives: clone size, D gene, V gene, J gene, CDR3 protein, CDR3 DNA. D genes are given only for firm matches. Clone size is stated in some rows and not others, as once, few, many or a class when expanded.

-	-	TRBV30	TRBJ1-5	CAWSAQGPSGQPQHF	TGTGCCTGGAGTGCACAGGGCCCTTCGGGTCAGCCCCAGCATTTT
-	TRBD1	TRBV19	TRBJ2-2	CASRKTGDTGELFF	TGTGCCAGTAGGAAGACAGGGGACACCGGGGAGCTGTTTTTT
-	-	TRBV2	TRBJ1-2	CASGDTNNYGYTF	TGTGCCAGCGGGGACACAAATAACTATGGCTACACCTTC
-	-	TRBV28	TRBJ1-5	CASSYGSQIQTQHF	TGTGCCAGCAGTTACGGGTCCCAGATCCAGACCCAGCATTTT
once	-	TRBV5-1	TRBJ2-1	CASSLGWSSAGSNEQFF	TGCGCCAGCAGCCTTGGTTGGTCTTCGGCGGGGAGCAATGAGCAGTTCTTC
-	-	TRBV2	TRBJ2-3	CASSEGATRGTDTQYF	TGTGCCAGCAGTGAAGGCGCGACTCGAGGCACAGATACGCAGTATTTT
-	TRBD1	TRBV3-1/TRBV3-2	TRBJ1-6	CASSLNRGNSPLHF	TGTGCCAGCAGCCTAAACAGGGGTAATTCACCCCTCCACTTT
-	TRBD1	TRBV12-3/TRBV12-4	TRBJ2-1	CATKQGANEQFF	TGTGCCACCAAACAGGGGGCGAATGAGCAGTTCTTC
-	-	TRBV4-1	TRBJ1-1	CARPPPGLNTEAFF	TGCGCCAGACCCCCCCCGGGATTGAACACTGAAGCTTTCTTT
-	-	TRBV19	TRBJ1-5	CASSQTVGRQPQHF	TGTGCCAGTAGCCAAACAGTGGGGCGGCAGCCCCAGCATTTT
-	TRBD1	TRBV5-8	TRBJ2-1	CASSRGQADNEQFF	TGTGCCAGCAGCCGCGGACAGGCCGACAATGAGCAGTTCTTC
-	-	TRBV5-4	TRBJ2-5	CASSLVQGGTQYF	TGTGCCAGCAGCTTGGTCCAGGGAGGGACCCAGTACTTC
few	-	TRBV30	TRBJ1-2	CAWSAGGRANYGYTF	TGTGCCTGGAGTGCGGGGGGGCGAGCTAACTATGGCTACACCTTC
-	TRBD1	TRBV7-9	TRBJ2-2	CASSPMTGGRTGELFF	TGTGCCAGCAGCCCAATGACAGGGGGCCGGACCGGGGAGCTGTTTTTT
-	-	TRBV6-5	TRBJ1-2	CASSYLGQNGYGYTF	TGTGCCAGCAGTTACTTAGGACAGAACGGCTATGGCTACACCTTC
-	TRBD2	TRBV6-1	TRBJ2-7	CASSETGGTYEQYF	TGTGCCAGCAGTGAAACCGGGGGGACCTACGAGCAGTACTTC
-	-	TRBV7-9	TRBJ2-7	CASSFHGQGGEQYF	TGTGCCAGCAGCTTTCACGGCCAGGGAGGTGAGCAGTACTTC
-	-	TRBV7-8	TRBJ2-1	CASSLVGGIRNEQFF	TGTGCCAGCAGCTTAGTCGGGGGAATAAGGAATGAGCAGTTCTTC
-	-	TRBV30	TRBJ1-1	CAWSVGLRRNAFF	TGTGCCTGGAGCGTGGGACTGCGGAGGAATGCTTTCTTT
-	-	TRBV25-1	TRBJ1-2	CASSEYRPGPDGYTF	TGTGCCAGCAGTGAATATCGCCCGGGTCCTGATGGCTACACCTTC
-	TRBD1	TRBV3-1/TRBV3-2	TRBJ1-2	CASSQITGTVHYGYTF	TGTGCCAGCAGCCAAATAACCGGGACAGTTCACTATGGCTACACCTTC
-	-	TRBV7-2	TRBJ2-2	CASSSDYTGELFF	TGTGCCAGCAGCTCCGACTACACCGGGGAGCTGTTTTTT
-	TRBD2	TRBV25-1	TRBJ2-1	CASSGRRAGGSYNEQFF	TGTGCCAGCAGTGGCCGTCGAGCGGGGGGATCCTACAATGAGCAGTTCTTC
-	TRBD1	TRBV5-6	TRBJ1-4	CASSYGTAEKLFF	TGTGCCAGCAGCTACGGGACAGCTGAAAAACTGTTTTTT
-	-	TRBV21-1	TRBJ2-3	CASSMGGLTDTQYF	TGTGCCAGCAGCATGGGGGGTCTCACAGATACGCAGTATTTT
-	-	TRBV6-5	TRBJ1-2	CASSYGQKGGYTF	TGTGCCAGCAGTTACGGGCAGAAAGGTGGCTACACCTTC
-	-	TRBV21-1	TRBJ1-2	CASIYRDRVWHYGYTF	TGTGCCAGCATCTACCGGGACAGGGTTTGGCACTATGGCTACACCTTC
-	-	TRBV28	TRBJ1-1	CASSLLRGGNTEAFF	TGTGCCAGCAGTTTACTCAGGGGTGGTAACACTGAAGCTTTCTTT
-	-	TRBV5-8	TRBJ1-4	CASRPVGRGLEKLFF	TGTGCCAGCAGGCCCGTGGGGCGGGGATTGGAGAAACTGTTTTTT
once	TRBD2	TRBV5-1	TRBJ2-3	CASSLLRGGAADTQYF	TGCGCCAGCAGCTTGTTGCGGGGGGGCGCCGCAGATACGCAGTATTTT
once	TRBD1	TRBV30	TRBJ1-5	CAWDDRGDQPQHF	TGTGCCTGGGATGACAGGGGGGATCAGCCCCAGCATTTT
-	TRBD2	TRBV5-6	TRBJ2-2	CASSLVASGGNTGELFF	TGTGCCAGCAGCTTAGTGGCTAGCGGGGGGAACACCGGGGAGCTGTTTTTT
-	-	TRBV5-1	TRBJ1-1	CASSLDRASTEAFF	TGCGCCAGCAGCTTGGACAGGGCGAGTACTGAAGCTTTCTTT
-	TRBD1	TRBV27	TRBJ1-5	CASSEGQGTTQPQHF	TGTGCCAGCAGCGAGGGACAGGGAACGACTCAGCCCCAGCATTTT
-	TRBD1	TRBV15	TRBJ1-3	CATSRDYQGAIGGNTIYF	TGTGCCACCAGCAGAGATTATCAGGGGGCGATTGGTGGAAACACCATATATTTT
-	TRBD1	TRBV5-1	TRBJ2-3	CASSRTGSRTDTQYF	TGCGCCAGCAGCCGGACAGGGTCGCGCACAGATACGCAGTATTTT
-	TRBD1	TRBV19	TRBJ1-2	CASSPQDRGSNYGYTF	TGTGCCAGTAGTCCGCAGGACAGGGGTTCTAACTATGGCTACACCTTC
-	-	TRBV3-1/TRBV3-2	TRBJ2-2	CASSPQIRVGELFF	TGTGCCAGCAGCCCACAAATCAGGGTCGGGGAGCTGTTTTTT
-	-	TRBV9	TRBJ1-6	CASSVAQGGTPLHF	TGTGCCAGCAGCGTAGCACAGGGAGGGACCCCCCTCCACTTT
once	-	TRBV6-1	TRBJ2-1	CASSEFRDEQFF	TGTGCCAGCAGTGAATTTCGGGATGAGCAGTTCTTC
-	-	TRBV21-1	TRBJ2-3	CASPSRQAQTDTQYF	TGTGCCAGTCCGAGTAGACAGGCCCAAACAGATACGCAGTATTTT
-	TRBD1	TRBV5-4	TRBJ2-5	CASSHDRVQETQYF	TGTGCCAGCAGCCACGACAGGGTTCAAGAGACCCAGTACTTC
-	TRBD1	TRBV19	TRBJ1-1	CASSRGQGGMNTEAFF	TGTGCCAGTAGTAGAGGACAGGGAGGAATGAACACTGAAGCTTTCTTT
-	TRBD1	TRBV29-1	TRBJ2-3	CSVVWTGRDTQYF	TGCAGCGTTGTATGGACAGGGCGAGATACGCAGTATTTT
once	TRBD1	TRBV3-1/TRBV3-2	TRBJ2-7	CASSQAAGQGAYEQYF	TGTGCCAGCAGCCAAGCCGCCGGACAGGGGGCCTACGAGCAGTACTTC
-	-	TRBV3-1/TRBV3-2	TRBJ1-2	CASSQGSNYGYTF	TGTGCCAGCAGCCAGGGCTCCAACTATGGCTACACCTTC
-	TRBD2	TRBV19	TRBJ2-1	CASSIEGTNNEQFF	TGTGCCAGTAGTATAGAGGGGACTAATAATGAGCAGTTCTTC
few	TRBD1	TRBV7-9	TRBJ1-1	CASRASTGVNTEAFF	TGTGCCAGCAGGGCCTCGACAGGGGTGAACACTGAAGCTTTCTTT
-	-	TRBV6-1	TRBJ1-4	CASSEWGGRNEKLFF	TGTGCCAGCAGTGAATGGGGGGGTAGGAATGAAAAACTGTTTTTT